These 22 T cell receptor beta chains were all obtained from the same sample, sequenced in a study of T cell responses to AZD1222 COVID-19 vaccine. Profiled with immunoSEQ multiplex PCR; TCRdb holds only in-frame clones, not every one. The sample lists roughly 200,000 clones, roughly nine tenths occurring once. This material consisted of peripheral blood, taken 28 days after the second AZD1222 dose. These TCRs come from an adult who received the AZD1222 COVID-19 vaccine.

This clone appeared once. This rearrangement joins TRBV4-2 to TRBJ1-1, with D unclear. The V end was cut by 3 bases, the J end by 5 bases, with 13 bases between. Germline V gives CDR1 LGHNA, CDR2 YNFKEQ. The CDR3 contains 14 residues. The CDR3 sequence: CASSQVTAGTEAFF. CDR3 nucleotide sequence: TGTGCCAGCAGCCAGGTGACCGCGGGAACTGAAGCTTTCTTT.

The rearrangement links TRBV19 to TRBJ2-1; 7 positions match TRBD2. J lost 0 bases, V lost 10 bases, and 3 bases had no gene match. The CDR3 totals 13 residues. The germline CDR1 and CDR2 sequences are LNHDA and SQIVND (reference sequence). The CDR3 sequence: CATTGGSYNEQFF. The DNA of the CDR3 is TGTGCCACCACGGGGGGCTCCTACAATGAGCAGTTCTTC.

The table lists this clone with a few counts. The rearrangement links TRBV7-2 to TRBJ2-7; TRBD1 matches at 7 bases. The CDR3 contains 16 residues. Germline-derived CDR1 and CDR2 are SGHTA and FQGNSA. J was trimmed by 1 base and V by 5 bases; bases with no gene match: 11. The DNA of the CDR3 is TGTGCCAGCAGCCTCCGGGACAGTGGGGGTTCCTACGAGCAGTACTTC. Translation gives CASSLRDSGGSYEQYF.

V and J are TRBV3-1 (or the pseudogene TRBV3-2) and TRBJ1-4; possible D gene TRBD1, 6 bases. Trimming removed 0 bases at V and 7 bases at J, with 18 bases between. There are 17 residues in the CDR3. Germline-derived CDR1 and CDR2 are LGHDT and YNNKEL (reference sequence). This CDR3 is CASSQESLAVQGEKLFF. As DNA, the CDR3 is TGTGCCAGCAGCCAAGAATCTTTGGCGGTACAGGGTGAAAAACTGTTTTTT.

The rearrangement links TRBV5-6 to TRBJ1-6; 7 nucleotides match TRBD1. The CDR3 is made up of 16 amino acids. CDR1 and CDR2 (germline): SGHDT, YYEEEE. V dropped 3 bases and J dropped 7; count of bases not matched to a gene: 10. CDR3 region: CASSWVGDSLNSPLHF. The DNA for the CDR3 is TGTGCCAGCAGCTGGGTCGGGGACAGCTTAAATTCACCCCTCCACTTT. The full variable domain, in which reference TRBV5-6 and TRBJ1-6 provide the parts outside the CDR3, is DAGVTQSPTHLIKTRGQQVTLRCSPKSGHDTVSWYQQALGQGPQFIFQYYEEEERQRGNFPDRFSGHQFPNYSSELNVNALLLGDSALYLCASSWVGDSLNSPLHFGNGTRLTVT.

The CDR3 DNA sequence: TGTGCCAGCAGTTTGGGACACGCGAACACCGGGGAGCTGTTTTTT. Protein: CASSLGHANTGELFF. The J gene is TRBJ2-2, the V gene TRBV7-9; weak D call: TRBD1 (6 bases). The V end was cut by 6 bases, the J end by 0 bases, with 11 bases between. CDR3 length: 15 residues. CDR1 SEHNR and CDR2 FQNEAQ come from the germline V gene (reference sequence).

CDR3 in amino acids: CASSWGLTATEAFF. The CDR3 nucleotides are TGTGCCAGCAGCTGGGGACTTACGGCCACTGAAGCTTTCTTT. The chain employs TRBV7-9 and TRBJ1-1; the D gene is possibly TRBD1 (5 bases). Trimming shortened V by 4 bases and J by 4 bases, and 13 bases separated the two germline ends. The CDR3 totals 14 residues. Germline CDR1 reads SEHNR; CDR2 reads FQNEAQ (reference sequence).

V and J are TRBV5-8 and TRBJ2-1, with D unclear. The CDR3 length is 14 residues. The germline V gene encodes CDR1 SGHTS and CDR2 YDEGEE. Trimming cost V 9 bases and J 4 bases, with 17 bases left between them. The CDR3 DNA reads TGTGCCACCACGTCCTCGATCAATTACAATGAGCAGTTCTTC. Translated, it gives CATTSSINYNEQFF.

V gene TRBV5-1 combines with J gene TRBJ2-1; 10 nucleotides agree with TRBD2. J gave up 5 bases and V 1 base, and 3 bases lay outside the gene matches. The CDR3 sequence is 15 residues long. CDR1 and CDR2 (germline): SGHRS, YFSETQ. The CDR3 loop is CASSLTGLADNEQFF. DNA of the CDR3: TGCGCCAGCAGCTTGACCGGACTAGCGGACAATGAGCAGTTCTTC.

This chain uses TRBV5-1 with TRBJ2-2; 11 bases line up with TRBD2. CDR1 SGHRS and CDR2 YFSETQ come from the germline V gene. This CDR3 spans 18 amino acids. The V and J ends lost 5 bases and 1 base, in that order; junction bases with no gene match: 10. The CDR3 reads CASSYPSGRSRNTGELFF. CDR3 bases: TGCGCCAGCAGTTATCCTAGCGGGAGGTCAAGGAACACCGGGGAGCTGTTTTTT.

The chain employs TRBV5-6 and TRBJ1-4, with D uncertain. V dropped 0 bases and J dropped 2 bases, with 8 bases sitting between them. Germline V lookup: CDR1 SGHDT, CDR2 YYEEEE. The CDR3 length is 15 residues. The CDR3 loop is CASSLAGGTNEKLFF. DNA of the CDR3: TGTGCCAGCAGCTTGGCGGGCGGTACTAATGAAAAACTGTTTTTT.

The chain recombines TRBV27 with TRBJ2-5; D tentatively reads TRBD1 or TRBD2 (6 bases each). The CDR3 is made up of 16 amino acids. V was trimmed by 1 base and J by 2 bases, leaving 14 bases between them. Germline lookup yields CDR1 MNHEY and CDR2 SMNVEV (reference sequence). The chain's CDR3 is CASSLWGAGQQETQYF. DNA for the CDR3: TGTGCCAGCAGTTTATGGGGGGCAGGGCAACAAGAGACCCAGTACTTC.

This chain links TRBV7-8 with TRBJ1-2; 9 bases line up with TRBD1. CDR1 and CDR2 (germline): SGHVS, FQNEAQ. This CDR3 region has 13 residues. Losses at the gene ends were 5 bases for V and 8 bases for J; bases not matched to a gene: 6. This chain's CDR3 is CASSAVQGAGYTF. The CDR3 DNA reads TGTGCCAGCAGCGCCGTACAGGGGGCGGGCTACACCTTC.

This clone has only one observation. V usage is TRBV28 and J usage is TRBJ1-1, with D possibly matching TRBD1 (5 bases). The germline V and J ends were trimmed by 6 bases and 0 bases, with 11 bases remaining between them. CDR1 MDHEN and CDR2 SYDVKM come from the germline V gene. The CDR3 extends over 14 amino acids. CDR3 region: CASSRGNLNTEAFF. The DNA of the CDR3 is TGTGCCAGCAGCCGGGGGAATTTGAACACTGAAGCTTTCTTT.

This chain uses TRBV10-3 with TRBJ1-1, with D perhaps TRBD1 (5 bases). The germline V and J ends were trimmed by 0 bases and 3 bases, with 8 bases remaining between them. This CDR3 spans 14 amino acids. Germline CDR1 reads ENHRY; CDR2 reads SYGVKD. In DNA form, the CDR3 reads TGTGCCATCAGTGAGTCGGGGACGGACACTGAAGCTTTCTTT. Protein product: CAISESGTDTEAFF.

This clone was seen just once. CDR3 coding DNA: TGCGCCAGCAGCCGGTCCGGACTAGCGGGAGGGGAGACCCAGTACTTC. Encoded protein: CASSRSGLAGGETQYF. The chain recombines TRBV5-1 with TRBJ2-5; 15 positions match TRBD2. The CDR3 runs 16 residues. From germline, CDR1 is SGHRS and CDR2 YFSETQ. V lost 4 bases, J lost 5 bases, and 6 bases stayed unmatched.

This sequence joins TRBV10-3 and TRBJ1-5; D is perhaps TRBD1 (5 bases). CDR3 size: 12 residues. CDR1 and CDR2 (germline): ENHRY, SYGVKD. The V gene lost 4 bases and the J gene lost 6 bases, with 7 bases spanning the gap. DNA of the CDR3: TGTGCCATCAGTGCCGGGGGTCAGCCCCAGCATTTT. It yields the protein CAISAGGQPQHF.

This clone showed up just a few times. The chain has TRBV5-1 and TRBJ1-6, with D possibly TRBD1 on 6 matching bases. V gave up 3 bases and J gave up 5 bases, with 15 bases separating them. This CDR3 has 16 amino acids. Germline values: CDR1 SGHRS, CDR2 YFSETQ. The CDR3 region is CASSWTALGDNSPLHF. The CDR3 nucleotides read TGCGCCAGCAGCTGGACAGCACTGGGTGATAATTCACCCCTCCACTTT.

CDR3 DNA: TGTGCCAGCGCGTCCCTCGTATCGGAGACCCAGTACTTC. It is translated as CASASLVSETQYF. This chain connects TRBV6-5 to TRBJ2-5; no definite D call. The CDR3 is 13 amino acids. V lost 8 bases and J lost 5, with 15 bases in between. Germline assignment: CDR1 MNHEY and CDR2 SVGAGI.

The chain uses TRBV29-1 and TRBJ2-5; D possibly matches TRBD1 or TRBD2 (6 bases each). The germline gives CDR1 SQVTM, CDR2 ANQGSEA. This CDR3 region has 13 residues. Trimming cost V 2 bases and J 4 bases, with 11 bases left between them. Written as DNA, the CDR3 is TGCAGCGTTGAAAGGGGGGCAGCAGAGACCCAGTACTTC. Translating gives CSVERGAAETQYF.

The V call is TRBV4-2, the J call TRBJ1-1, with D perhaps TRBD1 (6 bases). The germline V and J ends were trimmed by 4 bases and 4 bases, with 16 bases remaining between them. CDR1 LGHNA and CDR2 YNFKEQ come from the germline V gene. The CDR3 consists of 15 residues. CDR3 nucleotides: TGTGCCAGCAGCCCCGGTGGGGGGCTAGGCACTGAAGCTTTCTTT. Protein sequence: CASSPGGGLGTEAFF.

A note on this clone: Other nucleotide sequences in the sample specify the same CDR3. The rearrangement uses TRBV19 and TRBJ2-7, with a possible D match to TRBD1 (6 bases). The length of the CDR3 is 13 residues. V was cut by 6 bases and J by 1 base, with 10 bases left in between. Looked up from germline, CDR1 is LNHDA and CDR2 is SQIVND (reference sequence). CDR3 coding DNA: TGTGCCAGTAGCACAGGGTGGTCCTACGAGCAGTACTTC. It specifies CASSTGWSYEQYF.